This entry lists 7 T cell receptor beta chains sequenced from one sample in a study of CD8+ T cells in alopecia areata. Sequencing relied on a cDNA template that was reverse transcribed from extracted RNA. The assay was immunoSEQ multiplex PCR, and TCRdb's table has in-frame clones only and misses some. The table lists 200,000 or so clones, over 45% of them singletons. The treatment was: oral pan-JAK inhibitor, 5-10 mg twice daily. Sequenced here: CD4+ T cells sorted from blood, sampled at week 24, from a patient treated with tofacitinib. The receptors shown here come from a human donor with alopecia areata.

J is TRBJ2-3 and V is TRBV29-1, with a weak D call TRBD1 (5 bases). Germline CDR1 and CDR2: SQVTM and ANQGSEA. V dropped 4 bases and J dropped 1 base, with 6 bases sitting between them. The CDR3 totals 12 residues. In nucleotides, the CDR3 is TGCAGCGTTGCGACAGGCACAGATACGCAGTATTTT. The encoded protein is CSVATGTDTQYF.

This clone has more than one count but fewer than ten. The chain employs TRBV5-6 and TRBJ2-5, with D unresolved. V lost 2 bases and J 5 bases, leaving 16 bases between the germline ends. Germline-derived CDR1 and CDR2 are SGHDT and YYEEEE. This CDR3 contains 15 residues. The CDR3 nucleotides read TGTGCCAGCAGCTTTAATAGGCTGAAAGGGGAGACCCAGTACTTC. Translated: CASSFNRLKGETQYF.

The J gene is TRBJ1-2, the V gene TRBV10-3; the match to TRBD1 covers 7 bases. Trimming removed 2 bases from V and 7 bases from J; junction bases left unmatched: 4. Germline V gives CDR1 ENHRY, CDR2 SYGVKD. This CDR3 contains 13 residues. CDR3 nucleotide sequence: TGTGCCATCAGTGAGGACAGGGAGGGTGGCTACACCTTC. Encoded protein: CAISEDREGGYTF.

The chain links TRBV7-2 to TRBJ2-3; TRBD2 aligns across 9 bases. Germline V gene sequence: CDR1 SGHTA, CDR2 FQGNSA. Trimming cost V 2 bases and J 6 bases; bases outside gene matches: 6. This CDR3 comprises 15 residues. As DNA, the CDR3 is TGTGCCAGCAGCTTATTGGGCGGGAGGGTCGATACGCAGTATTTT. Protein: CASSLLGGRVDTQYF. The full variable domain, rest sourced from reference TRBV7-2 and TRBJ2-3, is GAGVSQSPSNKVTEKGKDVELRCDPISGHTALYWYRQSLGQGLEFLIYFQGNSAPDKSGLPSDRFSAERTGGSVSTLTIQRTQQEDSAVYLCASSLLGGRVDTQYFGPGTRLTVL.

This clone was recorded a few times. V is TRBV9 and J is TRBJ2-3; the D gene is possibly TRBD2 (5 bases). The germline V gene encodes CDR1 SGDLS and CDR2 YYNGEE. V shed 0 bases and J shed 2 bases, with 13 bases lying between them. The CDR3 extends over 16 amino acids. CDR3 residues: CASSVGGTRATDTQYF. The CDR3, as DNA: TGTGCCAGCAGCGTAGGAGGCACTAGGGCCACAGATACGCAGTATTTT.

The chain recombines TRBV29-1 with TRBJ2-2, with a possible D match to TRBD1 (6 bases). Germline loops: CDR1 SQVTM, CDR2 ANQGSEA. V lost 7 bases and J 1 base, leaving 13 bases between the germline ends. CDR3 length: 14 amino acids. The CDR3 loop reads CSAARDKNTGELFF. Here the CDR3 DNA reads TGCAGCGCCGCCCGGGACAAGAACACCGGGGAGCTGTTTTTT.

CDR3 sequence: CASSLESLAGGPYF. CDR3 in DNA: TGTGCCAGCAGCTTAGAGTCGCTAGCGGGGGGGCCGTACTTC. The chain recombines TRBV7-2 with TRBJ2-7; 12 positions agree with TRBD2. The germline gives CDR1 SGHTA, CDR2 FQGNSA. This CDR3 spans 14 amino acids. J gave up 12 bases and V 1 base, and 7 bases lay outside the gene matches.